The clone carrying this TCR beta chain was recorded only once. Antigen: not known. V lost 5 bases, J lost 8 bases, and 16 bases lay in between. Germline values: CDR1 MDHEN, CDR2 SYDVKM. This CDR3 has 14 amino acids. Assay used: immunoSEQ multiplex PCR; TCRdb lists only in-frame clones, some missing. Of 100,000 to 120,000 clones listed, approximately 89% are singletons. This sample is part of a study of cytomegalovirus exposure and HLA in healthy donors. Study-wide results and caveats: Using the classifier, cytomegalovirus status was reportedly diagnosed with high specificity and sensitivity. The tendency of first-cohort TCR clusters to co-occur in the roughly 120 validation repertoires was identified by a subsequent analysis.

Sequenced material: PBMCs. The chain is built from TRBV28 and TRBJ1-5; D not resolved. The sequence was obtained from a woman younger than 30 in good health and CMV-seronegative. The chain's CDR3 is CASSIREGWEPQHF. CDR3 nucleotide sequence: TGTGCCAGCAGTATCCGGGAGGGCTGGGAGCCCCAGCATTTT.